This T cell receptor beta chain stems from a study of blood T cells in healthy people across ages. A second PCR of 7 to 11 cycles used a sample-barcoded 5' primer and a J-beta primer mix. Each CDR3 protein gets one entry after TCRdb re-called the 5' RACE reads with MiXCR. The sample includes roughly 800,000 distinct CDR3 sequences, about 53% seen only once; the top ten take approximately 40%. CDR1 is MNHEY, CDR2 SMNVEV, per germline (reference sequence). The CDR3 runs to 13 residues. Trimming stripped 5 bases from V and 14 bases from J, with 20 bases between. Sequencing was performed on blood. The V and J genes are TRBV27 and TRBJ2-3; possible D gene TRBD1, 6 bases. The receptor's source is a man older than 75 in good health. CDR3 sequence: CASSPYRASAAYF. As DNA, the CDR3 is TGTGCCAGCAGTCCTTACAGGGCTTCAGCCGCGTATTTT.